Listed here are 19 T cell receptor beta chains from one sample, sequenced in a study of T cells after yellow fever vaccination. TCRdb called the 5' RACE reads again in MiXCR, with one record for every CDR3 protein. In the table there are approximately 580,000 distinct CDR3 sequences, about 15% of which are singletons. Material: PBMCs, obtained about 5 days after the first yellow fever vaccination. Receptor source: a man between 18 and 29 years old who received the YFV17D yellow fever vaccine.

In this sample, this clonotype turned up a few times. The chain joins TRBV20-1 to TRBJ2-7; 11 bases are shared with TRBD1. After removal of 4 bases from V and 3 bases from J, the junction contained 5 bases not matched to a gene. CDR1 and CDR2 from the germline V gene are DFQATT and SNEGSKA (reference sequence). The CDR3 loop spans 14 amino acids. In DNA form, the CDR3 reads TGCAGTGCTAACGGACAGGGGGCGAGCTACGAGCAGTACTTC. Protein: CSANGQGASYEQYF.

The chain links TRBV7-6 to TRBJ1-1; 11 bases fit TRBD1. The CDR3 is 15 residues long. The V gene's germline CDR1 is SGHVS and CDR2 FNYEAQ. With V trimmed by 4 bases and J by 5 bases, 6 bases remained unmatched. The CDR3 loop is CASSSGQGEGTEAFF. DNA of the CDR3: TGTGCCAGCAGCTCGGGACAGGGGGAGGGAACTGAAGCTTTCTTT.

CDR3 in amino acids: CANARGQNEKLFF. As DNA, the CDR3 is TGTGCCAACGCAAGGGGACAGAATGAAAAACTGTTTTTT. V gene TRBV2 combines with J gene TRBJ1-4; 7 bases map to TRBD1. The germline CDR1 and CDR2 sequences are SNHLY and FYNNEI. The junction had 7 bases not matched to a gene; V was cut back by 10 bases and J by 5 bases. The CDR3 has 13 residues.

Many counts were recorded for this clonotype. This rearrangement joins TRBV3-1 to TRBJ1-2, with D possibly TRBD1 on 6 matching bases. V was shortened by 4 bases and J by 7 bases, with 19 bases between the two germline ends. The CDR3 covers 15 residues. Germline CDR1 and CDR2: LGHDT and YNNKEL (reference sequence). The CDR3 spells CASSLQGGGSFGYTF. Written as DNA, the CDR3 is TGTGCCAGCAGCCTACAGGGTGGTGGTTCTTTTGGCTACACCTTC.

The sample holds a few counts of this clonotype. The rearrangement links TRBV4-2 to TRBJ2-3; 9 bases line up with TRBD2. This CDR3 contains 16 residues. J gave up 2 bases and V 3 bases, and 6 bases lay outside the gene matches. Germline lookup yields CDR1 LGHNA and CDR2 YNFKEQ. CDR3 coding DNA: TGTGCCAGCAGCCATACGAGCGGGGGGTACACAGATACGCAGTATTTT. Translating it yields CASSHTSGGYTDTQYF.

Ten or more counts support this clonotype. The chain joins TRBV6-1 to TRBJ1-5, with D unclear. CDR1 and CDR2 from the germline V gene are MNHNS and SASEGT. Trimming left V 6 bases short and J 2 bases short, with 11 bases between. This CDR3 has 14 amino acids. The CDR3 reads CASSRAVGNQPQHF. The CDR3 nucleotides read TGTGCCAGCAGCCGAGCGGTGGGCAATCAGCCCCAGCATTTT.

This clonotype has only a few counts. V gene TRBV9 combines with J gene TRBJ2-7; 8 bases line up with TRBD1. This CDR3 contains 14 residues. With V trimmed by 4 bases and J by 7 bases, 10 bases remained unmatched. CDR1 is SGDLS, CDR2 YYNGEE, per germline. The CDR3 region is CASSRGDRGGEQYV. In nucleotides, the CDR3 is TGTGCCAGCAGCCGAGGAGACAGGGGAGGTGAGCAGTACGTC.

The chain recombines TRBV4-2 with TRBJ1-5; D is ambiguous. Germline V lookup: CDR1 LGHNA, CDR2 YNFKEQ. The CDR3 sequence is 17 residues long. V lost 1 base, J lost 6 bases, and 19 bases lay in between. CDR3 coding DNA: TGTGCCAGCAGCCAAGTGGTTCGCGGACTCCGGGTTCAGCCCCAGCATTTT. It encodes CASSQVVRGLRVQPQHF.

The CDR3 region is CASRSLLDSYEQYF. The CDR3 DNA follows: TGTGCCAGCAGATCCTTACTAGACTCCTACGAGCAGTACTTC. This chain joins TRBV6-1 and TRBJ2-7, with D possibly TRBD2 on 5 matching bases. V lost 6 bases, J lost 0 bases, and 12 bases lay in between. CDR1 and CDR2 from the germline V gene are MNHNS and SASEGT. CDR3 length: 14 residues.

A few counts support this clonotype. The V and J genes are TRBV7-2 and TRBJ2-5; D might be TRBD2 (7 bases). Per the germline V gene, CDR1 is SGHTA and CDR2 is FQGNSA. The CDR3 sequence is 15 residues long. The germline V and J ends were trimmed by 5 bases and 5 bases, with 18 bases remaining between them. The CDR3 protein is CASSPDPGGGETQYF. DNA for the CDR3: TGTGCCAGCAGCCCAGACCCGGGGGGCGGGGAGACCCAGTACTTC.

This clonotype was seen more than once but under ten times. The rearrangement joins TRBV7-9 to TRBJ2-3; D may be TRBD1 or TRBD2 (5 bases each). V was trimmed by 3 bases and J by 0 bases, leaving 16 bases between them. This CDR3 spans 17 amino acids. Germline V gives CDR1 SEHNR, CDR2 FQNEAQ (reference sequence). The CDR3, as DNA: TGTGCCAGCAGCTTCGTTCGTCCGGGGCAAAGCACAGATACGCAGTATTTT. This codes for CASSFVRPGQSTDTQYF. Filled out from reference TRBV7-9 and TRBJ2-3, the complete variable domain reads DTGVSQNPRHKITKRGQNVTFRCDPISEHNRLYWYRQTLGQGPEFLTYFQNEAQLEKSRLLSDRFSAERPKGSFSTLEIQRTEQGDSAMYLCASSFVRPGQSTDTQYFGPGTRLTVL.

The V call is TRBV6-1, the J call TRBJ2-5; D call uncertain. Germline V gene data show CDR1 as MNHNS and CDR2 as SASEGT. The length of the CDR3 is 14 residues. Trimming took off 6 bases at V and 2 bases at J, with 13 bases between the two ends. CDR3: CASRRLSGQETQYF. Written as DNA, the CDR3 is TGTGCCAGCAGGCGGCTCTCCGGGCAAGAGACCCAGTACTTC.

This rearrangement joins TRBV7-2 to TRBJ2-3; D call uncertain. Germline V gene sequence: CDR1 SGHTA, CDR2 FQGNSA. The germline V and J ends were trimmed by 0 bases and 4 bases, with 5 bases remaining between them. CDR3 length: 13 residues. CDR3 coding DNA: TGTGCCAGCAGCTTAGCGCAGCCAGATACGCAGTATTTT. This codes for CASSLAQPDTQYF.

The sample holds a few counts of this clonotype. The rearrangement uses TRBV10-3 and TRBJ2-3, with D tentatively TRBD1 or TRBD2 (6 bases each). Looked up from germline, CDR1 is ENHRY and CDR2 is SYGVKD. V was pared by 1 base and J by 0 bases, with 11 bases between. The CDR3 has 16 residues. The CDR3 nucleotides read TGTGCCATCAGTGAGTTAGGAGGGGGTAGCACAGATACGCAGTATTTT. Residues: CAISELGGGSTDTQYF.

The genes are TRBV12-3 or TRBV12-4 and TRBJ1-2; D call uncertain. V lost 2 bases, J lost 5 bases, and 12 bases lay in between. This CDR3 has 14 amino acids. CDR3 sequence (DNA): TGTGCCAGCAGTTTATTTGGTACGGGGTATGGCTACACCTTC. Protein: CASSLFGTGYGYTF.

A few counts support this clonotype. This chain connects TRBV5-1 to TRBJ2-4; no clear D. Trimming took off 2 bases at V and 0 bases at J, with 9 bases between the two ends. CDR1 and CDR2 from the germline V gene are SGHRS and YFSETQ. This CDR3 contains 15 residues. CDR3 residues: CASSFPDLAKNIQYF. The CDR3 region has the DNA TGCGCCAGCAGCTTCCCAGACCTAGCCAAAAACATTCAGTACTTC.

The rearrangement joins TRBV11-2 to TRBJ2-1, with D hard to call. The V and J ends lost 7 bases and 3 bases respectively, with 25 bases between them. Per germline, CDR1 SGHAT and CDR2 FQNNGV. This CDR3 spans 18 amino acids. The CDR3 nucleotides are TGTGCCAGCACTAACCCCCGGAAGATGAGAATCGGCTACAATGAGCAGTTCTTC. Translation: CASTNPRKMRIGYNEQFF.

The chain's CDR3 is CSVRVLQEKLFF. CDR3 in DNA: TGCAGCGTGAGGGTACTTCAGGAAAAACTGTTTTTT. The genes are TRBV29-1 and TRBJ1-4; D is unresolved. The germline CDR1 and CDR2 sequences are SQVTM and ANQGSEA. Trimming took off 6 bases at V and 8 bases at J, with 13 bases between the two ends. The CDR3 runs 12 residues.

The chain joins TRBV20-1 to TRBJ2-3; 10 bases map to TRBD2. V lost 0 bases and J lost 3; bases outside the gene matches: 6. CDR1 and CDR2 (germline): DFQATT, SNEGSKA (reference sequence). The CDR3 totals 16 residues. The CDR3 nucleotides are TGCAGTGCTAGAGATCCGGGACTAGCGTCAACAGATACGCAGTATTTT. This encodes CSARDPGLASTDTQYF.